The 18 T cell receptor beta chains below all came from one sample that was sequenced in a study of cytomegalovirus exposure and HLA in healthy donors. Amplification used 60 Vbeta primers and 13 Jbeta primers. TCRdb's copy holds only in-frame clones and misses some; the assay was immunoSEQ multiplex PCR. The data hold 130,000 or so clones, with 79% observed a single time. Sequencing was carried out using PBMCs. Source of these receptors: a male donor in good health and CMV-seronegative.

V is TRBV11-3 and J is TRBJ2-7, with 9 bases that match TRBD1. Germline CDR1 and CDR2: SGHNT and YENEEA. This CDR3 has 15 residues. V shed 4 bases, J shed 3 bases, and the junction held 7 bases outside the gene matches. The CDR3 is CASSYRDRASYEQYF. The CDR3 DNA is TGTGCCAGCAGCTACCGGGACAGGGCCAGCTACGAGCAGTACTTC.

The chain joins TRBV6-4 to TRBJ2-3; 9 nucleotides line up with TRBD2. Looked up from germline, CDR1 is MRHNA and CDR2 is SNTAGT. With V trimmed by 5 bases and J by 1 base, 4 bases remained unmatched. This CDR3 is built from 15 residues. The CDR3 sequence: CASSYSGGGTDTQYF. The CDR3 nucleotides read TGTGCCAGCAGTTATAGCGGGGGTGGCACAGATACGCAGTATTTT.

The gene calls are TRBV29-1 and TRBJ2-5, with D possibly TRBD2 on 6 matching bases. V was shortened by 4 bases and J by 5 bases, with 11 bases between the two germline ends. Germline CDR1 reads SQVTM; CDR2 reads ANQGSEA. CDR3 size: 12 residues. CDR3: CSVGGDLETQYF. The CDR3 DNA is TGCAGCGTTGGCGGGGATCTGGAGACCCAGTACTTC.

The J gene is TRBJ2-3, the V gene TRBV7-2; D is unclear. V was pared by 4 bases and J by 3 bases, with 8 bases between. The CDR3 length is 13 residues. Germline loops: CDR1 SGHTA, CDR2 FQGNSA. In DNA form, the CDR3 reads TGTGCCAGCAGCTCCGCAGATACAGATACGCAGTATTTT. Translated, it gives CASSSADTDTQYF.

This sequence joins TRBV20-1 and TRBJ1-4; the D is unclear. The germline V gene encodes CDR1 DFQATT and CDR2 SNEGSKA (reference sequence). The V end was cut by 3 bases, the J end by 9 bases, with 8 bases between. The CDR3 spans 11 residues. The CDR3 sequence is CSASNGKKLFF. CDR3 DNA sequence: TGCAGTGCTAGTAACGGGAAAAAACTGTTTTTT.

The V gene is TRBV5-1, the J gene TRBJ2-3; 8 bases agree with TRBD2. This CDR3 spans 17 amino acids. Unmatched junction bases numbered 8, after V lost 0 bases and J lost 2 bases. Germline V gives CDR1 SGHRS, CDR2 YFSETQ. The CDR3 is CASSLATSGGYTDTQYF. The CDR3 DNA reads TGCGCCAGCAGCTTGGCTACCAGCGGGGGATACACAGATACGCAGTATTTT.

The gene calls are TRBV10-3 and TRBJ1-1; D might be TRBD1 (5 bases). CDR3 length: 13 residues. The V gene lost 0 bases and the J gene lost 7 bases, with 9 bases spanning the gap. Germline V gene sequence: CDR1 ENHRY, CDR2 SYGVKD. CDR3 coding DNA: TGTGCCATCAGTGAGTCGGCCAGGGTTGAAGCTTTCTTT. Its protein product is CAISESARVEAFF.

V and J are TRBV6-6 and TRBJ2-1; 11 bases match TRBD1. After removal of 6 bases from V and 5 bases from J, the junction contained 9 bases not matched to a gene. This CDR3 comprises 16 residues. Germline V gene lookup returns CDR1 MNHNY and CDR2 SVGAGI (reference sequence). The CDR3 region is CASSRIPGQGDNEQFF. DNA for the CDR3: TGTGCCAGCAGCCGAATTCCGGGACAGGGGGACAATGAGCAGTTCTTC.

With regard to this clone: Other DNA sequences in this sample translate to the same CDR3. The chain recombines TRBV18 with TRBJ2-3, with 13 positions matching TRBD2. The V gene's germline CDR1 is KGHSH and CDR2 LQKENI. Germline trimming cut 6 bases from V and 3 bases from J; bases unmatched to any gene: 6. CDR3 length: 16 amino acids. CDR3 coding DNA: TGTGCCAGCTCCCGAACTAGCGGGGGGGCAACAGATACGCAGTATTTT. Its protein is CASSRTSGGATDTQYF.

A note on this clone: One end of the junction fails to match germline, which may point to a read error. The V and J genes are TRBV5-6 and TRBJ1-1, with TRBD1 matching 8 bases. Germline V gene data show CDR1 as SGHDT and CDR2 as YYEEEE. There are 13 residues in the CDR3. The CDR3 spells CASSQGARTGAFF. In DNA, the CDR3 is TGTGCCAGCAGCCAGGGGGCAAGGACTGGAGCTTTCTTT.

In this sample, this clone turned up a few times. V is TRBV7-3 and J is TRBJ1-3; 8 bases are a match to TRBD1. V shed 8 bases, J shed 4 bases, and the junction held 4 bases outside the gene matches. Germline-derived CDR1 and CDR2 are SGHTA and FQGTGA. The CDR3 contains 13 residues. CDR3 in amino acids: CASGDRGGNTIYF. CDR3 DNA sequence: TGTGCCAGCGGCGACAGGGGAGGAAACACCATATATTTT.

The rearrangement uses TRBV5-4 and TRBJ2-3; D might be TRBD2 (6 bases). The V gene lost 2 bases and the J gene lost 0 bases, with 10 bases spanning the gap. CDR1 is SGHNT, CDR2 YYREEE, per germline (reference sequence). This CDR3 spans 15 amino acids. CDR3 region: CASSFAGPSTDTQYF. The CDR3 DNA reads TGTGCCAGCAGCTTCGCGGGACCCAGCACAGATACGCAGTATTTT.

The V call is TRBV9, the J call TRBJ2-1; 11 bases are a match to TRBD1. The CDR3 runs 15 residues. Germline V gene data show CDR1 as SGDLS and CDR2 as YYNGEE. After removal of 4 bases from V and 4 bases from J, the junction contained 4 bases not matched to a gene. The CDR3 protein is CASSLGQGAYNEQFF. The CDR3, as DNA: TGTGCCAGCAGCCTCGGACAGGGGGCATACAATGAGCAGTTCTTC.

This clone was found once. This chain joins TRBV6-6 and TRBJ1-3, with 7 bases lining up with TRBD1. The CDR3 is made up of 14 amino acids. Unmatched junction bases numbered 2, after V lost 0 bases and J lost 6 bases. The germline gives CDR1 MNHNY, CDR2 SVGAGI (reference sequence). CDR3 DNA: TGTGCCAGCAGTTACTCGACAGGGCCAAACACCATATATTTT. Translated: CASSYSTGPNTIYF.

The chain couples TRBV7-2 to TRBJ2-1; TRBD2 aligns across 8 bases. Germline assignment: CDR1 SGHTA and CDR2 FQGNSA. This CDR3 has 16 amino acids. The V gene end was trimmed by 5 bases and the J gene end by 0 bases; junction bases not matched to a gene: 6. CDR3 sequence reads: CASSPPGGSSYNEQFF. In DNA form, the CDR3 reads TGTGCCAGCAGCCCTCCGGGGGGGAGCTCCTACAATGAGCAGTTCTTC.

The chain recombines TRBV28 with TRBJ1-1; D is unclear. Trimming cost V 5 bases and J 2 bases, with 9 bases left between them. The CDR3 runs 13 residues. CDR1 and CDR2 (germline): MDHEN, SYDVKM. This CDR3 reads CASSPTENTEAFF. The CDR3 region has the DNA TGTGCCAGCAGTCCGACTGAAAACACTGAAGCTTTCTTT.

As for this clone: Given the absence of the conserved phenylalanine or tryptophan at the CDR3 end, a read error is likely. The J gene is TRBJ1-2, the V gene TRBV2, with TRBD1 matching over 7 bases. The CDR3 loop spans 11 amino acids. V lost 6 bases and J lost 7; bases outside the gene matches: 2. Germline V CDR1 and CDR2: SNHLY, FYNNEI. The CDR3 DNA reads TGTGCCAGCAGGACAGGGTTTGGCTACACCCTC. It translates to CASRTGFGYTL.

The chain joins TRBV6-6 to TRBJ2-7, with 7 positions matching TRBD1. Germline values: CDR1 MNHNY, CDR2 SVGAGI (reference sequence). The CDR3 loop spans 15 amino acids. Trimming took 0 bases from V and 3 from J; bases not matched to a gene: 5. CDR3 amino acids: CASSYSPDRDYEQYF. The CDR3 bases are TGTGCCAGCAGTTACTCCCCCGACAGGGACTACGAGCAGTACTTC.